Listed below are T cell receptor beta chains from one sample, sequenced in a study of blood T cell repertoires in COVID-19. Profiled with immunoSEQ multiplex PCR; TCRdb holds only in-frame clones, not every one. The sample holds some 120,000 clones; roughly 80% are singletons and the top ten take 12%. Sequencing was done on a sample of peripheral blood. Source of these receptors: a woman aged 60 to 75 with acute or convalescent COVID-19. Both conserved end residues are part of each CDR3. D genes are given only for firm matches. Some rows have no size entry. The others give once, few or many, or a class for an expanded clone.

V,size,D,J,CDR3,DNA
TRBV7-3,-,-,TRBJ1-5,CASSRCCIVGGNQPQHF,TGTGCCAGCAGCCGCTGTTGTATTGTAGGGGGCAATCAGCCCCAGCATTTT
TRBV10-3,-,-,TRBJ2-7,CAISINIAGFNEQYF,TGTGCCATCAGCATTAACATCGCAGGATTCAACGAGCAGTACTTC
TRBV28,-,-,TRBJ1-1,CASSFLDTGFKAFF,TGTGCCAGCAGTTTTCTCGACACAGGTTTCAAAGCTTTCTTT
TRBV27,-,-,TRBJ2-7,CASSLSSRLNYEQYF,TGTGCCAGCAGTTTAAGTTCTCGGTTGAACTACGAGCAGTACTTC
TRBV6-5,many,TRBD1,TRBJ1-3,CASSFTGGGNTIYF,TGTGCCAGCAGTTTTACAGGGGGTGGAAACACCATATATTTT
TRBV2,-,TRBD1,TRBJ1-2,CASRQQGRAYGYTF,TGTGCCAGCAGACAACAGGGGCGGGCCTATGGCTACACCTTC
TRBV12-3/TRBV12-4,-,-,TRBJ1-1,CASSLARATEAFF,TGTGCCAGCAGTTTAGCGAGGGCCACCGAAGCTTTCTTT
TRBV27,-,TRBD1,TRBJ2-4,CASSPLMGTGVSKNIQYF,TGTGCCAGCAGTCCATTGATGGGGACAGGGGTCTCCAAAAACATTCAGTACTTC
TRBV6-6,-,TRBD1,TRBJ1-5,CASTPGVGGRNQPQHF,TGTGCCAGCACCCCAGGGGTAGGGGGCAGGAATCAGCCCCAGCATTTT
TRBV11-1,few,-,TRBJ2-3,CASTEDRGTDTQYF,TGTGCCAGCACTGAGGACAGAGGCACAGATACGCAGTATTTT
TRBV6-2/TRBV6-3,-,TRBD1,TRBJ2-5,CASSYFPGQGQETQYF,TGTGCCAGCAGTTACTTTCCGGGACAGGGACAAGAGACCCAGTACTTC
TRBV7-9,-,TRBD2,TRBJ2-1,CASSWTSGGDEQFF,TGTGCCAGCAGCTGGACTAGCGGGGGGGATGAGCAGTTCTTC
TRBV4-2,-,TRBD2,TRBJ2-3,CASSRSGGPTPGTDTQYF,TGTGCCAGCAGCCGAAGCGGGGGCCCTACCCCCGGTACAGATACGCAGTATTTT
TRBV4-1,-,-,TRBJ1-1,CASSQDWGRDDSLEAFF,TGCGCCAGCAGCCAAGATTGGGGGAGGGACGACAGCCTAGAAGCTTTCTTT
TRBV28,-,TRBD1,TRBJ1-5,CASSPTGQGLKPQHF,TGTGCCAGCAGTCCAACCGGACAGGGCCTGAAGCCCCAGCATTTT
TRBV18,once,-,TRBJ2-5,CASSPQGGETQYF,TGTGCCAGCTCACCGCAGGGAGGTGAGACCCAGTACTTC
TRBV5-1,once,-,TRBJ1-2,CASSLVSGVDYGYTF,TGCGCCAGCAGCTTGGTTTCGGGGGTTGATTATGGCTACACCTTC
TRBV30,-,-,TRBJ1-5,CAWSAGGAFGNQPQHF,TGTGCCTGGAGCGCGGGGGGCGCTTTTGGCAATCAGCCCCAGCATTTT
TRBV27,-,-,TRBJ1-6,CAAAPIRGKWGPLHF,TGTGCAGCAGCCCCGATTAGGGGGAAATGGGGCCCCCTCCACTTT
TRBV6-5,-,TRBD1,TRBJ1-6,CASERDSLIPLHF,TGTGCCAGCGAACGGGACAGCCTGATACCCCTCCACTTT
TRBV18,once,TRBD1,TRBJ2-1,CASSPGQETNEQFF,TGTGCCAGCTCCCCGGGACAGGAAACCAATGAGCAGTTCTTC
TRBV11-2,-,-,TRBJ2-5,CASSLQPPRQAQETQYF,TGTGCCAGCAGCTTACAGCCCCCCCGGCAGGCGCAAGAGACCCAGTACTTC
TRBV7-3,-,TRBD1,TRBJ1-3,CASSLGQGDTIYF,TGTGCCAGCAGCTTGGGACAGGGAGACACCATATATTTT
TRBV13,once,-,TRBJ1-4,CASSHREVTNEKLFF,TGTGCCAGCAGTCACAGGGAAGTGACTAATGAAAAACTGTTTTTT
TRBV11-2,-,-,TRBJ1-2,CASSLVAGYTF,TGTGCCAGCAGCTTAGTGGCTGGCTACACCTTC
TRBV12-5,-,TRBD1,TRBJ1-5,CASGSQGLGTGVESNQPQHF,TGTGCTAGTGGTTCGCAGGGGTTGGGGACAGGGGTAGAAAGCAATCAGCCCCAGCATTTT
TRBV12-3/TRBV12-4,-,-,TRBJ1-2,CATGTSFSYTF,TGTGCCACAGGAACCAGCTTTAGCTACACCTTC
TRBV10-3,-,-,TRBJ1-1,CAISDVARNTEAFF,TGTGCCATCAGTGACGTCGCCAGGAACACTGAAGCTTTCTTT
TRBV2,-,TRBD1,TRBJ1-4,CASSSRTGEGEKLFF,TGTGCCAGCAGTTCACGGACAGGGGAGGGTGAAAAACTGTTTTTT
TRBV7-9,-,TRBD1,TRBJ1-1,CASSGQGIEAFF,TGTGCCAGCTCAGGACAGGGTATAGAAGCTTTCTTT
TRBV12-3/TRBV12-4,-,-,TRBJ1-1,CASTGGGTEAFF,TGTGCCAGCACCGGGGGTGGCACTGAAGCTTTCTTT
TRBV5-3,once,TRBD1,TRBJ1-2,CARSEWARGPLRGYTF,TGTGCCAGAAGCGAGTGGGCCAGGGGGCCGCTAAGAGGCTACACCTTC
TRBV24-1,-,-,TRBJ1-5,CATSDGITDSNQPQHF,TGTGCCACCAGTGACGGGATCACCGATAGCAATCAGCCCCAGCATTTT
TRBV27,-,TRBD2,TRBJ2-3,CASSTIREVTDTQYF,TGTGCCAGCAGTACAATCCGGGAGGTCACAGATACGCAGTATTTT
TRBV5-4,-,-,TRBJ2-3,CASSFEGTTDTQYF,TGTGCCAGCAGCTTTGAGGGAACCACAGATACGCAGTATTTT
TRBV6-2/TRBV6-3,few,-,TRBJ1-2,CASSSSGRGYTF,TGTGCCAGCAGTTCGTCGGGTCGGGGCTACACCTTC
TRBV29-1,few,TRBD1,TRBJ1-2,CSVSGTGSYGYTF,TGCAGCGTTTCCGGGACAGGGAGTTATGGCTACACCTTC
TRBV11-2,-,TRBD2,TRBJ2-1,CASSLGRGTSYNEQFF,TGTGCCAGCAGCTTAGGTCGGGGGACTAGCTACAATGAGCAGTTCTTC
TRBV19,-,-,TRBJ1-2,CASSGASNGYTF,TGTGCCAGTAGTGGGGCGTCAAACGGCTACACCTTC
TRBV6-2/TRBV6-3,-,TRBD2,TRBJ2-7,CASSYRGGAYEQYF,TGTGCCAGCAGTTATCGGGGGGGTGCCTACGAGCAGTACTTC
TRBV18,-,-,TRBJ2-1,CASSPAGAVYNEQFF,TGTGCCAGCTCACCTGCAGGGGCCGTATACAATGAGCAGTTCTTC
TRBV29-1,-,-,TRBJ1-1,CSIPAGGLTEAFF,TGCAGCATCCCCGCGGGGGGCTTGACTGAAGCTTTCTTT
TRBV24-1,-,TRBD1,TRBJ2-1,CATSAPAGQGNNEQFF,TGTGCCACCAGTGCGCCGGCCGGACAGGGGAACAATGAGCAGTTCTTC
TRBV3-1/TRBV3-2,-,-,TRBJ1-2,CASSPPGAGYSIGPNYGYTF,TGTGCCAGCAGCCCCCCGGGAGCAGGGTATAGTATTGGCCCCAACTATGGCTACACCTTC
TRBV11-2,-,TRBD1,TRBJ1-2,CASSMLRDREGAAF,TGTGCCAGCAGCATGCTCCGGGACAGGGAGGGGGCGGCCTTC
TRBV6-1,-,-,TRBJ2-3,CASSEVRGSTDTQYF,TGTGCCAGCAGTGAAGTCCGGGGTAGCACAGATACGCAGTATTTT
TRBV5-1,-,TRBD2,TRBJ2-5,CASSLVPSGETQYF,TGCGCCAGCAGCTTGGTCCCTAGCGGGGAGACCCAGTACTTC
TRBV5-5,-,-,TRBJ2-7,CASLKGLYEQYF,TGTGCCAGCCTCAAAGGACTCTACGAGCAGTACTTC
TRBV27,-,-,TRBJ1-2,CASSPNGFYGYTF,TGTGCCAGCAGTCCCAACGGGTTCTATGGCTACACCTTC
TRBV28,-,TRBD1,TRBJ1-2,CASSSHSPGQDHYGYTF,TGTGCCAGCAGTTCCCACTCCCCCGGACAGGATCACTATGGCTACACCTTC
TRBV18,-,TRBD2,TRBJ2-3,CASSSVAGHTDTQYF,TGTGCCAGCTCTTCTGTAGCGGGACACACAGATACGCAGTATTTT
TRBV20-1,-,TRBD2,TRBJ2-1,CSASGGLAGDYNEQFF,TGCAGTGCTAGTGGCGGACTAGCGGGGGACTACAATGAGCAGTTCTTC
TRBV7-2,few,TRBD1,TRBJ1-4,CASSLAQGGWEKLFF,TGTGCCAGCAGCTTAGCGCAGGGGGGATGGGAAAAACTGTTTTTT